These 2 T cell receptor beta chains share one sample of origin, sequenced in a study of T cell repertoires in cytomegalovirus infection. TCRdb analysed the reads with MiXCR anew, one entry per CDR3 protein. The data contain roughly 500,000 distinct CDR3 sequences, approximately 11% of them singletons. Specimen: PBMCs. The receptors were sampled from a human donor in good health (CMV status not recorded). Some clones in this sample may be carry-over from other donors' samples.

At least ten counts were recorded for this clonotype. This sequence joins TRBV5-1 and TRBJ2-3; D is unresolved. The CDR3 has 14 residues. V dropped 0 bases and J dropped 3 bases, with 8 bases sitting between them. Germline V gene sequence: CDR1 SGHRS, CDR2 YFSETQ. The CDR3: CASSLAVGTDTQYF. CDR3 nucleotides: TGCGCCAGCAGCTTGGCGGTAGGAACAGATACGCAGTATTTT.

This clonotype was seen repeatedly, ten times or more. CDR3 nucleotide sequence: TGCAGTGCTGGCGTTACGGGCGGCTACACCTTC. Translating gives CSAGVTGGYTF. The rearrangement links TRBV20-1 to TRBJ1-2, with D unresolved. Looked up from germline, CDR1 is DFQATT and CDR2 is SNEGSKA (reference sequence). CDR3 length equals 11 residues. The V gene lost 5 bases and the J gene lost 8 bases, with 12 bases spanning the gap.